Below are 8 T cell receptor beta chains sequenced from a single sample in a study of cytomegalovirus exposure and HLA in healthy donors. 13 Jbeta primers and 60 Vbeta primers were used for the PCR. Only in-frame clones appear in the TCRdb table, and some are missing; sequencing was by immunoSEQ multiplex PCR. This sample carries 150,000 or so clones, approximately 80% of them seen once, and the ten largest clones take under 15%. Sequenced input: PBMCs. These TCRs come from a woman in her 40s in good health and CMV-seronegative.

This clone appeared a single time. CDR3 coding DNA: TGTGCCAGCAGATCCCCTACAGGGGGGACTGAAGCTTTCTTT. It specifies CASRSPTGGTEAFF. V gene TRBV28 combines with J gene TRBJ1-1; 8 bases are shared with TRBD1. CDR3 length: 14 residues. The germline CDR1 and CDR2 sequences are MDHEN and SYDVKM. V lost 6 bases to trimming and J lost 5 bases; unmatched junction nucleotides: 8.

The CDR3 DNA is TGTGCCAGCAGCCAAGAACTAGCGGGGGGGAACACAGATACGCAGTATTTT. Translating gives CASSQELAGGNTDTQYF. The V and J genes are TRBV4-2 and TRBJ2-3; 13 bases are shared with TRBD2. Trimming took 0 bases from V and 2 from J; bases not matched to a gene: 2. The CDR3 is made up of 17 amino acids. Germline CDR1 reads LGHNA; CDR2 reads YNFKEQ.

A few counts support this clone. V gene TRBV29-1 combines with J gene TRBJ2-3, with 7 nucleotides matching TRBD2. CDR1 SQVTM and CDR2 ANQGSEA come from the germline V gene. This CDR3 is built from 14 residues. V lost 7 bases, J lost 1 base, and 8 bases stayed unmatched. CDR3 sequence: CSASGVTGTDTQYF. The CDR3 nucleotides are TGCAGCGCCAGCGGGGTGACAGGCACAGATACGCAGTATTTT.

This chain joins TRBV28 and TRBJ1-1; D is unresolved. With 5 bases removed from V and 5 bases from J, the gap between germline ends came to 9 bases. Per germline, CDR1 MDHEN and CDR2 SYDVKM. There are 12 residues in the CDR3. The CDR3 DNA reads TGTGCCAGCAGTCGGAGTGGTACTGAAGCTTTCTTT. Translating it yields CASSRSGTEAFF.

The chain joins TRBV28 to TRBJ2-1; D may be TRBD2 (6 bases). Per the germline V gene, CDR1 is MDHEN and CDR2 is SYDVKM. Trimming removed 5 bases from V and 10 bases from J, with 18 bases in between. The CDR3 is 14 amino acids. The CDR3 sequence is CASSITGTAQEQFF. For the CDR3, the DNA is TGTGCCAGCAGTATTACCGGGACTGCGCAGGAGCAGTTCTTC.

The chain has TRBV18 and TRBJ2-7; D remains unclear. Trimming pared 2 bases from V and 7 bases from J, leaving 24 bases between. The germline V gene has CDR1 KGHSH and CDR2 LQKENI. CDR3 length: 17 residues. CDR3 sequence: CASSPDGRGSKDGEQYF. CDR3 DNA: TGTGCCAGCTCACCAGACGGTAGAGGCTCGAAAGATGGTGAGCAGTACTTC.

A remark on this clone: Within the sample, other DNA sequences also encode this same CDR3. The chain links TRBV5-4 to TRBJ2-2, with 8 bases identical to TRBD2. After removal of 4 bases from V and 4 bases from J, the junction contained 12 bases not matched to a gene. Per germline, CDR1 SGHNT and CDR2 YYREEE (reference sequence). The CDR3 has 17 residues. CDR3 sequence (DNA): TGTGCCAGCAGCCTGGGAGAGCGGGAGCGTGGCACCGGGGAGCTGTTTTTT. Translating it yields CASSLGERERGTGELFF.

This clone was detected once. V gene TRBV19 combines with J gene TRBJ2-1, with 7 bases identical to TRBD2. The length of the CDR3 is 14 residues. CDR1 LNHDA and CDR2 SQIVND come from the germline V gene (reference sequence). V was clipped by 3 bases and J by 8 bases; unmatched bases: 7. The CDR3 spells CASSMEAGAYEQFF. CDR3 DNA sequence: TGTGCCAGTAGTATGGAGGCGGGAGCTTATGAGCAGTTCTTC.